The 10 T cell receptor beta chains in this list originate from one sample, sequenced in a study of radiotherapy plus CTLA-4 blockade in lung cancer. Profiling relied on immunoSEQ multiplex PCR, and the TCRdb table lists in-frame clones only, not all of them. The sample includes approximately 50,000 clones, about 80% of them seen just once. The material was peripheral blood, obtained from a patient treated with radiotherapy plus ipilimumab. All receptors come from a human donor with non-small cell lung cancer whose response to radiotherapy plus ipilimumab could not be evaluated.

This clone was recorded only once. The chain joins TRBV19 to TRBJ2-1; a possible D gene is TRBD1 (5 bases). From germline, CDR1 is LNHDA and CDR2 SQIVND (reference sequence). This CDR3 is built from 15 residues. The V and J ends lost 3 bases and 2 bases respectively, with 11 bases between them. The CDR3 reads CASSMGQGAYNEQFF. The CDR3 DNA is TGTGCCAGTAGTATGGGCCAAGGGGCCTACAATGAGCAGTTCTTC.

This clone was counted once. The chain employs TRBV9 and TRBJ1-1, with D uncertain. Trimming cost V 4 bases and J 1 base, with 14 bases left between them. Germline-derived CDR1 and CDR2 are SGDLS and YYNGEE. The CDR3 runs to 15 residues. In nucleotides, the CDR3 is TGTGCCAGCAGCCCACCCCAAGGCGGGAACACTGAAGCTTTCTTT. Translating gives CASSPPQGGNTEAFF.

This chain links TRBV28 with TRBJ2-1, with 8 bases matching TRBD2. This CDR3 has 15 residues. V gave up 4 bases and J gave up 7 bases; unmatched junction bases: 9. Germline lookup yields CDR1 MDHEN and CDR2 SYDVKM. The CDR3 bases are TGTGCCAGCAGTTCCGAGCGGGAGAGATGGAATGAGCAGTTCTTC. Encoded protein: CASSSERERWNEQFF.

The chain combines TRBV7-9 with TRBJ1-5; 8 nucleotides line up with TRBD1. This CDR3 is 15 amino acids long. The ends lost 3 bases at V and 2 bases at J; junction bases unmatched: 3. Germline CDR1 and CDR2: SEHNR and FQNEAQ (reference sequence). The CDR3 DNA sequence: TGTGCCAGCAGCTTGGAACAGGGGGGCAATCAGCCCCAGCATTTT. Its protein is CASSLEQGGNQPQHF.

This chain connects TRBV6-5 to TRBJ2-7; 9 bases map to TRBD1. Unmatched junction bases numbered 11, after V lost 5 bases and J lost 6 bases. The CDR3 is 15 amino acids. The germline gives CDR1 MNHEY, CDR2 SVGAGI. CDR3 in amino acids: CASSPPGQGLSEQYF. CDR3 in DNA: TGTGCCAGCAGTCCTCCGGGACAGGGATTAAGCGAGCAGTACTTC.

V gene TRBV10-2 combines with J gene TRBJ2-1; 7 nucleotides line up with TRBD1. CDR3 length: 15 residues. The V gene's germline CDR1 is WSHSY and CDR2 SAAADI. With V trimmed by 6 bases and J by 2 bases, 7 bases remained unmatched. Here the CDR3 reads CASRDYRGAYNEQFF. The DNA of the CDR3 is TGCGCCAGCAGGGATTACAGGGGTGCCTACAATGAGCAGTTCTTC.

The V and J genes are TRBV28 and TRBJ2-7, with D perhaps TRBD2 (6 bases). This CDR3 region has 16 residues. The ends were cut back, 3 bases at V and 2 bases at J, with 17 bases in the middle. Germline CDR1 and CDR2: MDHEN and SYDVKM. The CDR3 here is CASSFPSGDAPYEQYF. CDR3 bases: TGTGCCAGCAGTTTCCCTTCGGGGGATGCCCCCTACGAGCAGTACTTC.

The rearrangement links TRBV7-2 to TRBJ2-7; 8 positions match TRBD2. Germline V gene sequence: CDR1 SGHTA, CDR2 FQGNSA. This CDR3 contains 15 residues. V shed 5 bases and J 2 bases; nucleotides not matched to a gene: 8. CDR3 nucleotide sequence: TGTGCCAGCAGCCAGCCTATGGGACTAGCCTACGAGCAGTACTTC. It is translated as CASSQPMGLAYEQYF.

The rearrangement joins TRBV9 to TRBJ2-3; TRBD2 agrees at 8 bases. Germline V lookup: CDR1 SGDLS, CDR2 YYNGEE. This CDR3 region has 14 residues. V lost 1 base, J lost 4 bases, and 2 bases stayed unmatched. The DNA of the CDR3 is TGTGCCAGCAGCGTAAGCGGGGGCCCAGATACGCAGTATTTT. Its protein product is CASSVSGGPDTQYF. Full variable domain (missing parts from reference TRBV9 and TRBJ2-3): DSGVTQTPKHLITATGQRVTLRCSPRSGDLSVYWYQQSLDQGLQFLIQYYNGEERAKGNILERFSAQQFPDLHSELNLSSLELGDSALYFCASSVSGGPDTQYFGPGTRLTVL.

This sequence joins TRBV6-6 and TRBJ2-1; maybe TRBD2 (6 bases). The CDR3 covers 13 residues. V was trimmed by 6 bases and J by 10 bases, leaving 16 bases between them. Germline V gives CDR1 MNHNY, CDR2 SVGAGI (reference sequence). As DNA, the CDR3 is TGTGCCAGCAGCCGGGGACTCCGCGAGGAGCAGTTCTTC. Its protein is CASSRGLREEQFF.